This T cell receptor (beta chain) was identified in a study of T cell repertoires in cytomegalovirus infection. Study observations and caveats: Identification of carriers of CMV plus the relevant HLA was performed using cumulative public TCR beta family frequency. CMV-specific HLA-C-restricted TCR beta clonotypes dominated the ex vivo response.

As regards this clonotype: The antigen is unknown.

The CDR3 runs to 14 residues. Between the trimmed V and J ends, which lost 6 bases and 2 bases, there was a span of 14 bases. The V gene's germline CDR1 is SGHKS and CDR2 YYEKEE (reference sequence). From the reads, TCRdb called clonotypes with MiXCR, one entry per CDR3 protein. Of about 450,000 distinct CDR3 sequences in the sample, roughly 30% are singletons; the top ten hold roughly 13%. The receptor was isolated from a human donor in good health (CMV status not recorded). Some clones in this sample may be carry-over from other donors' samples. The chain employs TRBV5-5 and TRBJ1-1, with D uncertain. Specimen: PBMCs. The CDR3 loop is CASTKQIANTEAFF. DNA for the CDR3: TGTGCCAGCACCAAACAGATCGCCAACACTGAAGCTTTCTTT.